What follows are 20 T cell receptor beta chains derived from one specimen sequenced in a study of type 1 regulatory T cells. Study-level results: Compared with non-type 1 regulatory T cells, type 1 regulatory T cells showed a more restricted TCR repertoire.

TCRdb used MiXCR to reprocess the reads, holding one entry per CDR3 protein. The data hold 65,000 to 80,000 distinct CDR3 sequences, with more than 20% observed a single time. Antigens of these TCRs are unknown. The sample consisted of cultured type 1 regulatory T (Tr1) cells, either the whole culture or a sorted fraction (not recorded which). The receptors shown here come from a human donor in good health.

This chain connects TRBV6-1 to TRBJ1-1, with D maybe TRBD1 (5 bases). V gave up 7 bases and J gave up 3 bases, with 15 bases separating them. CDR1 and CDR2 from the germline V gene are MNHNS and SASEGT. The CDR3 loop spans 14 amino acids. CDR3 amino acids: CASTIHRLDTEAFF. The DNA for the CDR3 is TGTGCCAGCACCATACACAGGCTCGACACTGAAGCTTTCTTT.

This clonotype was picked up many times. The chain couples TRBV7-2 to TRBJ2-3; D is uncertain. Trimming shortened V by 8 bases and J by 2 bases, and 5 bases separated the two germline ends. CDR1 is SGHTA and CDR2 is FQGNSA in the germline V gene. CDR3 length: 11 amino acids. The CDR3 DNA sequence: TGTGCCAGCGCCACCACAGATACGCAGTATTTT. Protein: CASATTDTQYF.

This clonotype showed up many times. The genes are TRBV28 and TRBJ2-6; D call uncertain. Trimming shortened V by 3 bases and J by 0 bases, and 6 bases separated the two germline ends. The CDR3 is 15 residues long. Germline values: CDR1 MDHEN, CDR2 SYDVKM. In DNA form, the CDR3 reads TGTGCCAGCAGTTTTTCAATCTCTGGGGCCAACGTCCTGACTTTC. The encoded protein is CASSFSISGANVLTF.

The sample holds many counts of this clonotype. This chain links TRBV7-9 with TRBJ1-1; D gene ambiguous. V was clipped by 0 bases and J by 2 bases, with 7 bases between them. CDR1 is SEHNR and CDR2 is FQNEAQ in the germline V gene (reference sequence). The CDR3 has 14 amino acids. The CDR3 spells CASSLAGSNTEAFF. The DNA of the CDR3 is TGTGCCAGCAGCTTAGCTGGCAGCAACACTGAAGCTTTCTTT. The whole variable domain, filled in from reference TRBV7-9 and TRBJ1-1, reads DTGVSQNPRHKITKRGQNVTFRCDPISEHNRLYWYRQTLGQGPEFLTYFQNEAQLEKSRLLSDRFSAERPKGSFSTLEIQRTEQGDSAMYLCASSLAGSNTEAFFGQGTRLTVV.

The CDR3 DNA follows: TGCAGTGCCACGGACAGGTATCTGGGCGAGCAGTACTTC. Translating gives CSATDRYLGEQYF. The chain links TRBV20-1 to TRBJ2-7; 7 bases match TRBD1. The V gene's germline CDR1 is DFQATT and CDR2 SNEGSKA (reference sequence). V shed 6 bases and J 6 bases; nucleotides not matched to a gene: 11. The CDR3 totals 13 residues.

The chain combines TRBV12-3 or TRBV12-4 with TRBJ2-2; D ambiguous. V dropped 8 bases and J dropped 6 bases, with 10 bases sitting between them. The CDR3 loop spans 12 amino acids. The DNA for the CDR3 is TGTGCCAGCGCCCGAAGGGCCGGGGAGCTGTTTTTT. This codes for CASARRAGELFF.

In its sample, this clonotype was seen a few times. The CDR3 loop reads CSVGQGEDQPQHF. For the CDR3, the DNA is TGCAGCGTTGGACAGGGGGAAGACCAGCCCCAGCATTTT. V is TRBV29-1 and J is TRBJ1-5; 9 bases match TRBD1. V was pared by 4 bases and J by 7 bases, with 5 bases of the junction left unmatched. In germline, CDR1 is SQVTM, CDR2 ANQGSEA. The CDR3 extends over 13 amino acids.

J is TRBJ2-1 and V is TRBV5-5, with 11 bases lining up with TRBD2. This CDR3 has 14 amino acids. The trim removed 4 bases at V and 5 bases at J, leaving 2 bases unmatched. Germline V gene sequence: CDR1 SGHKS, CDR2 YYEKEE (reference sequence). The CDR3 loop is CASSPGLADNEQFF. CDR3 nucleotides: TGTGCCAGCAGCCCGGGACTAGCGGACAATGAGCAGTTCTTC.

In regard to this clonotype: It may be a read error: a sequence one base away is much more abundant. This chain joins TRBV29-1 and TRBJ2-5; 8 bases line up with TRBD1. Germline CDR1 and CDR2: SQVTM and ANQGSEA. This CDR3 spans 12 amino acids. V lost 6 bases, J lost 7 bases, and 7 bases stayed unmatched. The CDR3 loop is CSVGQGWGTQYF. The CDR3 coding sequence is TGCAGCGTAGGACAGGGATGGGGGACCCAGTACTTC. Full variable domain (missing parts from reference TRBV29-1 and TRBJ2-5): SAVISQKPSRDICQRGTSLTIQCQVDSQVTMMFWYRQQPGQSLTLIATANQGSEATYESGFVIDKFPISRPNLTFSTLTVSNMSPEDSSIYLCSVGQGWGTQYFGPGTRLLVL.

This clonotype was seen only a few times. The chain recombines TRBV4-1 with TRBJ2-7; 14 nucleotides align to TRBD2. V shed 1 base, J shed 7 bases, and the junction held 6 bases outside the gene matches. From germline, CDR1 is MGHRA and CDR2 YSYEKL. This CDR3 is 16 amino acids long. The CDR3 bases are TGCGCCAGCAGCCAAGTTGGTCGGACTAGCGGGAGGGAGCAGTACTTC. Translating gives CASSQVGRTSGREQYF.

In this sample, this clonotype turned up a few times. The V gene is TRBV11-1, the J gene TRBJ2-3, with TRBD1 as a possible D gene (5 bases). This CDR3 has 12 residues. V was clipped by 5 bases and J by 5 bases, with 8 bases between them. Germline V gives CDR1 SGHAT, CDR2 FQDESV (reference sequence). CDR3 DNA sequence: TGTGCCAGCAGCGTTAGGGGAGATACGCAGTATTTT. It is translated as CASSVRGDTQYF.

This clonotype was seen repeatedly, ten times or more. The chain links TRBV6-5 to TRBJ2-3; 10 bases fit TRBD2. CDR1 is MNHEY and CDR2 is SVGAGI in the germline V gene. The CDR3 length is 15 residues. V lost 2 bases and J lost 6; bases outside the gene matches: 5. Here the CDR3 reads CASSYSGRAGDTQYF. The CDR3 DNA reads as TGTGCCAGCAGTTACAGCGGGAGGGCCGGTGATACGCAGTATTTT.

This clonotype has just a few counts. The CDR3 reads CSSPTGGEQFF. The CDR3 bases are TGCAGTTCACCCACCGGGGGTGAGCAGTTCTTC. The chain joins TRBV20-1 to TRBJ2-1; tentative D call: TRBD2 (6 bases). Trimming left V 8 bases short and J 9 bases short, with 14 bases between. From germline, CDR1 is DFQATT and CDR2 SNEGSKA (reference sequence). The CDR3 is 11 residues long.

This clonotype was seen at least ten times. The chain recombines TRBV18 with TRBJ1-5; 7 positions agree with TRBD1. J gave up 7 bases and V 3 bases, and 6 bases lay outside the gene matches. The CDR3 totals 14 residues. Looked up from germline, CDR1 is KGHSH and CDR2 is LQKENI. The CDR3 region is CASSPPTGLQPQHF. CDR3 bases: TGTGCCAGCTCACCCCCGACAGGGCTGCAGCCCCAGCATTTT. Variable domain in full (rest from reference TRBV18 and TRBJ1-5): NAGVMQNPRHLVRRRGQEARLRCSPMKGHSHVYWYRQLPEEGLKFMVYLQKENIIDESGMPKERFSAEFPKEGPSILRIQQVVRGDSAAYFCASSPPTGLQPQHFGDGTRLSIL.

There are a few counts of this clonotype. This chain connects TRBV20-1 to TRBJ2-3; the D is unclear. With 4 bases removed from V and 6 bases from J, the gap between germline ends came to 20 bases. The CDR3 totals 15 residues. Germline assignment: CDR1 DFQATT and CDR2 SNEGSKA (reference sequence). CDR3 nucleotides: TGCAGTGCTAACGACCCGGGTCGGCGATCGGATACGCAGTATTTT. Its translation: CSANDPGRRSDTQYF.

This chain joins TRBV9 and TRBJ2-5, with TRBD2 identical over 9 bases. This CDR3 has 16 amino acids. Germline trimming cut 0 bases from V and 1 base from J; bases unmatched to any gene: 4. Germline lookup yields CDR1 SGDLS and CDR2 YYNGEE. The CDR3 region has the DNA TGTGCCAGCAGCGTAGGGGGTAGCGGGAGCCAAGAGACCCAGTACTTC. Protein sequence: CASSVGGSGSQETQYF.

The chain joins TRBV6-1 to TRBJ1-1; the D is unclear. The CDR3 consists of 13 residues. Germline values: CDR1 MNHNS, CDR2 SASEGT. V was trimmed by 4 bases and J by 1 base, leaving 7 bases between them. Here the CDR3 DNA reads TGTGCCAGCAGTGTTCAGAAGAACACTGAAGCTTTCTTT. As protein: CASSVQKNTEAFF.

In its sample, this clonotype was seen a few times. The rearrangement links TRBV29-1 to TRBJ2-1; a weak D match, TRBD2 (6 bases). Trimming stripped 1 base from V and 7 bases from J, with 14 bases between. Germline-derived CDR1 and CDR2 are SQVTM and ANQGSEA. This CDR3 comprises 14 residues. CDR3 in DNA: TGCAGCGTTGAAGTGACGGGAGTGTCAAATGAGCAGTTCTTC. The encoded protein is CSVEVTGVSNEQFF.

The chain uses TRBV12-3 or TRBV12-4 and TRBJ1-6; 8 bases fit TRBD1. V dropped 3 bases and J dropped 10; count of bases not matched to a gene: 14. The length of the CDR3 is 17 residues. In nucleotides, the CDR3 is TGTGCCAGCAGTTTCGGCTTGGGGGGCAGGGGGCAATCACCCCTCCACTTT. This sequence encodes CASSFGLGGRGQSPLHF.

The chain joins TRBV20-1 to TRBJ2-5; D assignment may be TRBD1 or TRBD2 (6 bases each). Germline V gene data show CDR1 as DFQATT and CDR2 as SNEGSKA (reference sequence). The CDR3 is made up of 15 amino acids. V lost 5 bases and J lost 4, with 20 bases in between. CDR3 bases: TGCAGTGCTCTCCGAGGTGGAGGGGGGCTAGAGACCCAGTACTTC. It yields the protein CSALRGGGGLETQYF.